The sequence of this TCR beta chain was determined in a study of T cell changes during pregnancy in multiple sclerosis. Looked up from germline, CDR1 is SGHRS and CDR2 is YFSETQ. The CDR3 length is 15 residues. Losses at the gene ends were 5 bases for V and 4 bases for J; bases not matched to a gene: 7. Repertoires were generated with immunoSEQ multiplex PCR, while TCRdb's copy carries only in-frame clones and drops some. The sample records tens of thousands of clones, over 90% being singletons. The input for sequencing was peripheral blood, taken in the third trimester of pregnancy. The receptor was isolated from a female donor with multiple sclerosis, enrolled in a pregnancy study. This chain connects TRBV5-1 to TRBJ1-3; 9 nucleotides match TRBD1. CDR3 amino acids: CASRAGTGNGNTIYF. The CDR3 region has the DNA TGCGCCAGCAGGGCCGGGACAGGGAACGGAAACACCATATATTTT.